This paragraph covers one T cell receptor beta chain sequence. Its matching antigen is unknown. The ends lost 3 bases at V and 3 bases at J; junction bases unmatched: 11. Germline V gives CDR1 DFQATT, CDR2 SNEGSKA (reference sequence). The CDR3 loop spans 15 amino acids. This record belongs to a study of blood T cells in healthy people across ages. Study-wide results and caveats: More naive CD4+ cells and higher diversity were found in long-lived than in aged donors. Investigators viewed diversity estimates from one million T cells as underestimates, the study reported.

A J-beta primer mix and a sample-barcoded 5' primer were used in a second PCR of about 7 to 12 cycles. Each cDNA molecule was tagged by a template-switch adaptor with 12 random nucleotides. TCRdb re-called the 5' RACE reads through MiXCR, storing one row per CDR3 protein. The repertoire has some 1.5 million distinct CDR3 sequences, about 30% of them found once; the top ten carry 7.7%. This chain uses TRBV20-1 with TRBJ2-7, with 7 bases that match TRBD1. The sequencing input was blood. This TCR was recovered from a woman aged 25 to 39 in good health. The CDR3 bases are TGCAGTGCTAGTACCCCCACAGGGGCGGACTACGAGCAGTACTTC. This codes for CSASTPTGADYEQYF.